The 5 T cell receptor beta chains in this list originate from one sample, sequenced in a study of CD8+ T cells in alopecia areata. Isolated RNA was reverse transcribed into cDNA used as the sequencing template. TCRdb's copy holds only in-frame clones and misses some; the assay was immunoSEQ multiplex PCR. Among more than 200,000 clones listed, roughly two thirds were seen once. Sequencing was performed on CD4+ T cells sorted from blood, taken at week 0. These receptors came from a human donor with alopecia areata.

This clone has more than one count but fewer than ten. The chain couples TRBV7-2 to TRBJ2-4; TRBD2 matches at 7 bases. The CDR3 loop spans 14 amino acids. The junction had 6 bases not matched to a gene; V was cut back by 6 bases and J by 4 bases. Germline V gene data show CDR1 as SGHTA and CDR2 as FQGNSA. CDR3 sequence: CASRQAGRKNIQYF. Written as DNA, the CDR3 is TGTGCCAGCAGGCAGGCCGGGAGGAAAAACATTCAGTACTTC.

The chain carries TRBV20-1 and TRBJ2-1; TRBD2 might be the D (5 bases). The CDR3 length is 11 residues. CDR1 is DFQATT, CDR2 SNEGSKA, per germline (reference sequence). V was pared by 5 bases and J by 6 bases, with 8 bases between. DNA for the CDR3: TGCAGTGCTCCTAGCTTCAATGAGCAGTTCTTC. Its protein is CSAPSFNEQFF.

This chain joins TRBV7-8 and TRBJ2-6, with D unclear. Germline CDR1 is SGHVS and CDR2 is FQNEAQ. The CDR3 runs 14 residues. V gave up 0 bases and J gave up 7 bases, with 7 bases separating them. CDR3 in DNA: TGTGCCAGCAGCTTAGCCCGGTACGCCAACGTCCTGACTTTC. It specifies CASSLARYANVLTF.

This clone has just one count. The rearrangement joins TRBV29-1 to TRBJ2-2; a weak D match, TRBD1 (5 bases). CDR3 size: 11 residues. The V gene's germline CDR1 is SQVTM and CDR2 ANQGSEA. V dropped 7 bases and J dropped 3 bases, with 6 bases sitting between them. In DNA, the CDR3 is TGCAGCGGGACACACACCGGGGAGCTGTTTTTT. Its translation: CSGTHTGELFF.

Details on this clone: Other DNA sequences in the same sample also yield this CDR3. The V gene is TRBV30, the J gene TRBJ2-7; D ambiguous. The length of the CDR3 is 13 residues. The V and J ends lost 3 bases and 7 bases respectively, with 16 bases between them. Looked up from germline, CDR1 is GTSNPN and CDR2 is SVGIG (reference sequence). The CDR3 region is CAWSGPPSEEQYF. The CDR3 region has the DNA TGTGCCTGGAGCGGCCCGCCGTCGGAAGAGCAGTACTTC.